The 13 T cell receptor beta chains in this list originate from one sample, sequenced in a study of graft-versus-host responses after intestinal transplantation. This table comes from immunoSEQ multiplex PCR, and its TCRdb copy is limited to in-frame clones, with some not included. The repertoire holds more than 70,000 clones, with 85% to 95% as singletons. Their antigens are not known. The source was unstimulated CD8+ T cells sorted from spleen or lymph node cells, collected before transplant. Source of these receptors: a human donor who was the organ donor for an intestinal transplant.

The rearrangement uses TRBV4-1 and TRBJ1-2; D remains unclear. Germline V CDR1 and CDR2: MGHRA, YSYEKL. The V end lost 1 base, the J end lost 1 base, and 7 bases lay between the germline ends. CDR3 size: 14 residues. The DNA for the CDR3 is TGCGCCAGCAGCCAAGGTACCAGTAACTATGGCTACACCTTC. Amino acids: CASSQGTSNYGYTF.

This clone was found once. This chain links TRBV4-1 with TRBJ2-5; D might be TRBD1 (6 bases). Germline V gene data show CDR1 as MGHRA and CDR2 as YSYEKL. V was cut by 1 base and J by 5 bases, with 14 bases left in between. The length of the CDR3 is 15 residues. The CDR3 region has the DNA TGCGCCAGCAGCCAAGTCGAGGGACATGCGGAGACCCAGTACTTC. It codes for CASSQVEGHAETQYF.

The chain employs TRBV19 and TRBJ2-6; 7 nucleotides align to TRBD2. CDR1 and CDR2 from the germline V gene are LNHDA and SQIVND (reference sequence). CDR3 length: 16 residues. The V gene end was trimmed by 7 bases and the J gene end by 0 bases; junction bases not matched to a gene: 6. CDR3 region: CASKLAGISGANVLTF. CDR3 DNA sequence: TGTGCCAGTAAGTTAGCGGGTATCTCTGGGGCCAACGTCCTGACTTTC. Complete variable domain (other parts from reference TRBV19 and TRBJ2-6): DGGITQSPKYLFRKEGQNVTLSCEQNLNHDAMYWYRQDPGQGLRLIYYSQIVNDFQKGDIAEGYSVSREKKESFPLTVTSAQKNPTAFYLCASKLAGISGANVLTFGAGSRLTVL.

The chain combines TRBV7-9 with TRBJ2-5, with a weak D call TRBD2 (5 bases). Trimming removed 5 bases from V and 2 bases from J, with 15 bases in between. This CDR3 is 15 amino acids long. Germline V gives CDR1 SEHNR, CDR2 FQNEAQ (reference sequence). CDR3 sequence reads: CASSPRGGPQETQYF. CDR3 DNA: TGTGCCAGCAGCCCCCGTGGAGGACCACAAGAGACCCAGTACTTC.

The chain joins TRBV13 to TRBJ2-1; TRBD2 agrees at 7 bases. Germline CDR1 is PRHDT and CDR2 is FYEKMQ (reference sequence). The CDR3 sequence is 16 residues long. Trimming cost V 5 bases and J 5 bases; bases outside gene matches: 12. CDR3: CASSPRGIAGDNEQFF. The CDR3 DNA follows: TGTGCCAGCAGCCCGCGGGGCATTGCGGGGGACAATGAGCAGTTCTTC.

The V and J genes are TRBV6-5 and TRBJ2-5; tentative D call: TRBD1 (5 bases). CDR3 length equals 13 residues. The ends were cut back, 6 bases at V and 1 base at J, with 9 bases in the middle. Germline lookup yields CDR1 MNHEY and CDR2 SVGAGI. CDR3 bases: TGTGCCAGCAGGGACACCTTCCAAGAGACCCAGTACTTC. Its translation is CASRDTFQETQYF.

The CDR3 protein is CASNPSGAYNEQFF. CDR3 DNA: TGCGCCAGCAACCCTAGCGGGGCCTACAATGAGCAGTTCTTC. The chain uses TRBV4-3 and TRBJ2-1; 9 nucleotides agree with TRBD2. CDR1 is LGHNA and CDR2 is YSLEER in the germline V gene. The CDR3 is made up of 14 amino acids. V shed 7 bases and J 2 bases; nucleotides not matched to a gene: 3.

The chain joins TRBV7-6 to TRBJ2-5; 8 bases align to TRBD1. This CDR3 has 15 residues. Germline V gene data show CDR1 as SGHVS and CDR2 as FNYEAQ. Trimming at V came to 5 bases and at J to 4 bases, leaving 9 bases not matched to a gene. This CDR3 reads CASSPIDRGGETQYF. CDR3 nucleotide sequence: TGTGCCAGCAGCCCCATTGACAGGGGAGGAGAGACCCAGTACTTC.

This chain joins TRBV6-1 and TRBJ1-3; D gene unclear. V was clipped by 7 bases and J by 2 bases, with 15 bases between them. The CDR3 is 15 amino acids. Germline V gene data show CDR1 as MNHNS and CDR2 as SASEGT. The CDR3 DNA sequence: TGTGCCAGCAACCCCCTGGGCTTGGCTGGAAACACCATATATTTT. It translates to CASNPLGLAGNTIYF.

The chain couples TRBV19 to TRBJ1-1; D remains unclear. Germline CDR1 and CDR2: LNHDA and SQIVND (reference sequence). V shed 3 bases and J shed 0 bases, with 8 bases lying between them. The CDR3 has 14 residues. The CDR3 here is CASSIGSMNTEAFF. The CDR3 nucleotides are TGTGCCAGTAGTATTGGCAGTATGAACACTGAAGCTTTCTTT.

The chain links TRBV27 to TRBJ2-5, with TRBD2 as a possible D gene (5 bases). There are 13 residues in the CDR3. CDR1 is MNHEY and CDR2 is SMNVEV in the germline V gene (reference sequence). V shed 3 bases and J shed 2 bases, with 7 bases lying between them. The CDR3 nucleotides read TGTGCCAGCAGTTTGCGGGCACAAGAGACCCAGTACTTC. Residues: CASSLRAQETQYF.

A single count supports this clone. The V and J genes are TRBV5-6 and TRBJ2-1; a possible D gene is TRBD2 (6 bases). V was trimmed by 2 bases and J by 4 bases, leaving 10 bases between them. In germline, CDR1 is SGHDT, CDR2 YYEEEE. The CDR3 totals 14 residues. DNA for the CDR3: TGTGCCAGCAGCTTTGCTAGCGATTACAATGAGCAGTTCTTC. Its protein is CASSFASDYNEQFF.

The J gene is TRBJ2-1, the V gene TRBV7-3, with 9 bases matching TRBD1. After removal of 5 bases from V and 2 bases from J, the junction contained 7 bases not matched to a gene. This CDR3 comprises 16 residues. Germline CDR1 SGHTA, CDR2 FQGTGA. The chain's CDR3 is CASSQGQGLAYNEQFF. The CDR3 nucleotides read TGTGCCAGCAGCCAGGGACAGGGATTGGCCTACAATGAGCAGTTCTTC.